A selection of T cell receptor beta chains follows, all from one sample in a study of blood T cell repertoires in COVID-19. This table comes from immunoSEQ multiplex PCR, and its TCRdb copy is limited to in-frame clones, with some not included. The data contain roughly 200,000 clones, just over 85% of them singletons. Sequencing used PBMCs or T cells enriched from blood (not recorded which). The receptors here all came from a woman in her forties with acute COVID-19. Both conserved end residues are part of each CDR3. Fields, in order: V gene, D gene, J gene, clone size, CDR3 protein, CDR3 DNA. A D gene is named only where the DNA matches it firmly. A clone size is listed for some rows: how often the clone was seen (once, few, many), or a class if it is expanded.

TRBV10-2	TRBD2	TRBJ2-5	once	CASRTSGTGETQYF	TGCGCCAGCAGGACAAGCGGGACGGGAGAGACCCAGTACTTC
TRBV6-5	.	TRBJ2-5	.	CASGSGDWYQETQYF	TGTGCCAGCGGGTCGGGGGATTGGTACCAAGAGACCCAGTACTTC
TRBV6-4	TRBD2	TRBJ2-1	.	CASSDRREGRYNEQFF	TGTGCCAGCAGTGACAGGCGGGAGGGCCGGTACAATGAGCAGTTCTTC
TRBV30	.	TRBJ2-1	.	CAWSRGSYNEQFF	TGTGCCTGGAGCCGCGGATCCTACAATGAGCAGTTCTTC
TRBV28	.	TRBJ1-5	.	CASSTHRPQHF	TGTGCCAGCAGTACCCACAGGCCCCAGCATTTT
TRBV5-4	TRBD2	TRBJ2-7	.	CASSSLAGGRYEQYF	TGTGCCAGCAGCTCACTAGCGGGAGGGCGGTACGAGCAGTACTTC
TRBV24-1	TRBD1	TRBJ1-5	once	CATSDSTGAAFLSQHF	TGTGCCACCAGTGACTCGACAGGGGCCGCCTTTTTGTCCCAGCATTTT
TRBV2	TRBD2	TRBJ2-7	many	CASRLAGTSGSEQYF	TGTGCCAGCAGACTCGCCGGGACTAGCGGGAGCGAGCAGTACTTC
TRBV5-4	TRBD2	TRBJ2-1	.	CASSSGLANNEQFF	TGTGCCAGCAGCTCTGGACTAGCGAACAATGAGCAGTTCTTC
TRBV19	.	TRBJ2-7	.	CASSIDPGTSYEQYF	TGTGCCAGTAGTATAGATCCTGGGACATCCTACGAGCAGTACTTC
TRBV3-1/TRBV3-2	.	TRBJ2-5	.	CASNTGIRGAGETQYF	TGTGCCAGCAACACAGGAATACGCGGGGCGGGGGAGACCCAGTACTTC
TRBV28	.	TRBJ1-6	.	CASSFSDRNNSPLHF	TGTGCCAGCAGTTTCTCGGACAGAAATAATTCACCCCTCCACTTT
TRBV5-1	TRBD2	TRBJ2-5	.	CASSQGLAGGETQYF	TGCGCCAGCAGCCAAGGACTAGCGGGGGGGGAGACCCAGTACTTC
TRBV27	.	TRBJ2-7	.	CASSLYHAETHSAYEQYF	TGTGCCAGCAGTTTATATCACGCGGAAACCCACTCGGCTTACGAGCAGTACTTC
TRBV28	.	TRBJ1-1	.	CASSLRENTEAFF	TGTGCCAGCAGTTTACGGGAGAACACTGAAGCTTTCTTT
TRBV28	.	TRBJ1-5	.	CASSLGAGQPQHF	TGTGCCAGCAGTTTAGGGGCGGGACAGCCCCAGCATTTT
TRBV28	TRBD2	TRBJ2-1	once	CASSSRTSGYNEQFF	TGTGCCAGCAGTTCTAGGACTAGCGGTTACAATGAGCAGTTCTTC
TRBV10-3	TRBD2	TRBJ2-7	once	CAISQGTSGRARYEQYF	TGTGCCATCAGCCAAGGGACTAGCGGGAGGGCCAGGTACGAGCAGTACTTC
TRBV29-1	.	TRBJ1-1	few	CSVVQGNTEAFF	TGCAGCGTTGTCCAGGGGAACACTGAAGCTTTCTTT
TRBV5-1	TRBD1	TRBJ2-5	.	CASRRQGDPQETQYF	TGCGCCAGCAGACGACAGGGGGACCCACAAGAGACCCAGTACTTC
TRBV5-1	.	TRBJ2-4	.	CASSLEGEGGAKNIQYF	TGCGCCAGCAGCTTGGAGGGGGAAGGGGGAGCCAAAAACATTCAGTACTTC
TRBV27	.	TRBJ1-6	few	CASGLSRASPLHF	TGTGCCAGCGGGTTATCCCGCGCTTCACCCCTCCACTTT
TRBV19	.	TRBJ1-4	.	CASSRQGEKLFF	TGTGCCAGTAGTAGGCAGGGTGAAAAACTGTTTTTT
TRBV12-3/TRBV12-4	TRBD2	TRBJ2-1	.	CATLAGRGEQFF	TGTGCCACCCTAGCGGGGAGGGGTGAGCAGTTCTTC
TRBV7-8	TRBD1	TRBJ2-5	.	CASSLSTGNPQETQYF	TGTGCCAGCAGCCTATCGACAGGGAATCCCCAAGAGACCCAGTACTTC
TRBV10-3	TRBD1	TRBJ1-5	.	CATQGASNQPQHF	TGTGCCACGCAGGGGGCTAGCAATCAGCCCCAGCATTTT
TRBV28	.	TRBJ2-7	.	CASIPGGARNEQYF	TGTGCCAGCATCCCTGGGGGGGCGAGGAACGAGCAGTACTTC
TRBV11-2	.	TRBJ2-1	.	CASSLSLYNEQFF	TGTGCCAGCAGCCTCTCCCTCTACAATGAGCAGTTCTTC
TRBV24-1	.	TRBJ2-3	many	CATSGPGTDTQYF	TGTGCCACCAGTGGGCCAGGCACAGATACGCAGTATTTT
TRBV9	TRBD1	TRBJ2-7	once	CASSPTGGFYEQYF	TGTGCCAGCAGCCCCACAGGGGGCTTCTACGAGCAGTACTTC
TRBV19	.	TRBJ2-1	.	CASSSGINNEQFF	TGTGCCAGTAGTAGCGGGATCAACAATGAGCAGTTCTTC
TRBV18	.	TRBJ2-1	.	CASSNQGIRNEQFF	TGTGCCAGCTCAAACCAGGGGATTCGGAATGAGCAGTTCTTC
TRBV6-2/TRBV6-3	TRBD1	TRBJ1-5	.	CASSYSKATGTGFGRQPQHF	TGTGCCAGCAGTTACTCGAAGGCTACCGGGACAGGGTTTGGAAGACAGCCCCAGCATTTT
TRBV4-2	TRBD2	TRBJ2-1	.	CASSQATSGLNNEQFF	TGTGCCAGCAGCCAAGCGACTAGCGGTCTTAACAATGAGCAGTTCTTC
TRBV19	.	TRBJ1-2	.	CASSRSAGGGYTF	TGTGCCAGTAGTCGCTCGGCCGGGGGAGGCTACACCTTC
TRBV7-9	TRBD1	TRBJ1-1	.	CASLKKGALNTEAFF	TGTGCCAGCCTAAAGAAGGGGGCCCTGAACACTGAAGCTTTCTTT
TRBV11-3	.	TRBJ1-6	once	CASIPDRGSPLHF	TGTGCCAGCATCCCGGACAGAGGATCACCCCTCCACTTT
TRBV6-2/TRBV6-3	.	TRBJ2-7	.	CASSYPAGAYNEQYF	TGTGCCAGCAGTTACCCCGCAGGGGCTTATAACGAGCAGTACTTC
TRBV6-5	TRBD1	TRBJ1-5	.	CASNKMDREGQPQHF	TGTGCCAGCAATAAAATGGACAGGGAAGGCCAGCCCCAGCATTTT
TRBV5-1	TRBD1	TRBJ2-2	once	CASSLEGQGSYTGELFF	TGCGCCAGCAGCTTGGAGGGACAGGGCAGCTACACCGGGGAGCTGTTTTTT
TRBV12-3/TRBV12-4	.	TRBJ2-7	.	CASSTALEQYF	TGTGCCAGCAGCACCGCGTTGGAGCAGTACTTC
TRBV6-2/TRBV6-3	.	TRBJ2-3	.	CASSYLAHTDTQYF	TGTGCCAGCAGTTATCTAGCGCACACAGATACGCAGTATTTT
TRBV18	.	TRBJ1-5	.	CASSTAPGLQPQHF	TGTGCCAGCTCAACTGCCCCCGGTCTACAGCCCCAGCATTTT
TRBV5-1	TRBD1	TRBJ1-5	.	CASSFGQGGQPQHF	TGCGCCAGCAGCTTCGGACAGGGAGGACAGCCCCAGCATTTT
TRBV25-1	TRBD2	TRBJ2-7	.	CASRTSGSDEQYF	TGTGCCAGCAGAACTAGCGGGAGTGACGAGCAGTACTTC
TRBV7-2	TRBD2	TRBJ2-2	.	CASSLRAAGGGATGELFF	TGTGCCAGCAGCTTACGGGCGGCGGGAGGGGGGGCCACCGGGGAGCTGTTTTTT
TRBV6-5	.	TRBJ1-6	few	CASSLTGLNNSPLHF	TGTGCCAGCAGTCTGACAGGCCTCAATAATTCACCCCTCCACTTT
TRBV10-3	.	TRBJ1-1	.	CAISESTGGRTEAFF	TGTGCCATCAGTGAGTCAACGGGAGGTCGCACTGAAGCTTTCTTT
TRBV27	.	TRBJ1-2	.	CASSLWAGDDYGYTF	TGTGCCAGCAGTTTATGGGCAGGGGATGACTATGGCTACACCTTC
TRBV5-1	.	TRBJ2-1	.	CASRSQTGSYNEQFF	TGCGCCAGCAGAAGTCAGACGGGCTCCTACAATGAGCAGTTCTTC